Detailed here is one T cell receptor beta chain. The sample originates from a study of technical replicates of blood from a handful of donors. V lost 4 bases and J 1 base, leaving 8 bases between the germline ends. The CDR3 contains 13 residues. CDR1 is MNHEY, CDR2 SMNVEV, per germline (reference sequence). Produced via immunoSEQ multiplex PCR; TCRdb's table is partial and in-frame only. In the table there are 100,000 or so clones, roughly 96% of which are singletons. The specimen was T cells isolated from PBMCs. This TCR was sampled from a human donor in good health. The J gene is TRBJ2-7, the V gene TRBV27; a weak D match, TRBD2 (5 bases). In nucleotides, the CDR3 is TGTGCCAGCAGTTATAGGGAGTCCTACGAGCAGTACTTC. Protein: CASSYRESYEQYF.